One and the same sample provided the 6 T cell receptor beta chains below, sequenced in a study of T cells in tuberculosis. Sequenced by immunoSEQ multiplex PCR; TCRdb stores in-frame clones only, minus some. Counted here are 25,000 or so clones, 90% occurring once; the ten biggest clones make up less than 7%. Sequencing input: PBMCs. Source of these receptors: a donor aged 5 to 30 with latent tuberculosis or without tuberculosis infection.

The V gene is TRBV2, the J gene TRBJ2-3; D is perhaps TRBD1 (5 bases). CDR1 is SNHLY and CDR2 is FYNNEI in the germline V gene. V lost 6 bases and J lost 1, with 11 bases in between. CDR3 size: 14 residues. The CDR3 DNA sequence: TGTGCCAGCAGGGGTGGGGCGGGCACAGATACGCAGTATTTT. This translates into CASRGGAGTDTQYF.

The chain links TRBV6-1 to TRBJ2-7, with a tentative D call TRBD2 (5 bases). V lost 7 bases and J 9 bases, leaving 13 bases between the germline ends. The CDR3 spans 11 residues. Germline-derived CDR1 and CDR2 are MNHNS and SASEGT. For the CDR3, the DNA is TGTGCCAGCACGGAGGAGGCCGGGCAGTACTTC. It is translated as CASTEEAGQYF.

The rearrangement uses TRBV19 and TRBJ1-2; D gene unclear. Looked up from germline, CDR1 is LNHDA and CDR2 is SQIVND (reference sequence). V dropped 5 bases and J dropped 4 bases, with 11 bases sitting between them. The length of the CDR3 is 13 residues. CDR3 in DNA: TGTGCCAGTAGTGTCGGGGTTTCCTATGGCTACACCTTC. It yields the protein CASSVGVSYGYTF. Full variable domain (missing parts from reference TRBV19 and TRBJ1-2): DGGITQSPKYLFRKEGQNVTLSCEQNLNHDAMYWYRQDPGQGLRLIYYSQIVNDFQKGDIAEGYSVSREKKESFPLTVTSAQKNPTAFYLCASSVGVSYGYTFGSGTRLTVV.

This clone was seen only once. The chain combines TRBV6-5 with TRBJ1-1; D uncertain. Germline V gene data show CDR1 as MNHEY and CDR2 as SVGAGI. Trimming pared 0 bases from V and 3 bases from J, leaving 11 bases between. This CDR3 is 15 amino acids long. The CDR3 region has the DNA TGTGCCAGCAGTTACTCGCCCGGCGGGGACACTGAAGCTTTCTTT. Protein sequence: CASSYSPGGDTEAFF.

CDR3 DNA sequence: TGCAGCCTAAACCCCGGGACAAGGCTTGGGGAGCAGTTCTTC. Translation: CSLNPGTRLGEQFF. This rearrangement joins TRBV29-1 to TRBJ2-1; tentatively, D is TRBD1 (6 bases). The V and J ends lost 8 bases and 10 bases respectively, with 24 bases between them. Germline V lookup: CDR1 SQVTM, CDR2 ANQGSEA. The length of the CDR3 is 14 residues.

The chain carries TRBV27 and TRBJ2-5; 13 positions match TRBD2. Germline V CDR1 and CDR2: MNHEY, SMNVEV (reference sequence). The CDR3 sequence is 16 residues long. Trimming at V came to 6 bases and at J to 2 bases, leaving 6 bases not matched to a gene. The CDR3 is CASSPSLAGGQETQYF. Here the CDR3 DNA reads TGTGCCAGCAGCCCCTCACTAGCGGGGGGGCAAGAGACCCAGTACTTC.